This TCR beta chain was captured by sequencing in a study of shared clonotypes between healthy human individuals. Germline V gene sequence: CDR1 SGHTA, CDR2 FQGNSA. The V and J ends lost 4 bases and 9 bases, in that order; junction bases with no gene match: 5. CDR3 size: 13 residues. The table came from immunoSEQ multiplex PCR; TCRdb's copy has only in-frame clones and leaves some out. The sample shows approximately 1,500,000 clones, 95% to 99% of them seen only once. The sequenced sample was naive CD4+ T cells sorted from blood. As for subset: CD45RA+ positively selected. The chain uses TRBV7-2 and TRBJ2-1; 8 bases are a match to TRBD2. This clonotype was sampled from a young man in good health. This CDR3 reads CASSSSGLVEQFF. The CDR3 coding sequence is TGTGCCAGCAGCTCCTCGGGACTAGTTGAGCAGTTCTTC.